Reported below is one TCR beta chain. Antigen unknown. The data derive from a study of blood T cells in healthy people across ages. Each individual donor underwent a draw of approximately 10 milliliters of peripheral blood. In germline, CDR1 is MDHEN, CDR2 SYDVKM. The CDR3 extends over 15 amino acids. Trimming pared 6 bases from V and 5 bases from J, leaving 14 bases between. PCR was performed a second time for about 6 to 12 cycles using a sample-barcoded 5' primer and a J-beta primer mix. Each cDNA molecule was tagged by a template-switch adaptor with 12 random nucleotides. TCRdb fed the 5' RACE reads into MiXCR, producing one record per CDR3 protein. Here the sample spans roughly 1,500,000 distinct CDR3 sequences, roughly 32% being singletons. General study results and limits: Changes seen in expanded clonotypes were possibly confounded by donor CMV status left unknown. Roughly linearly, TCR beta diversity per million T cells fell as age increased.

This TCR was recovered from a woman aged 25 to 39 in good health. Source material: blood. The chain combines TRBV28 with TRBJ1-6; D is uncertain. The DNA for the CDR3 is TGTGCCAGCAGGTCCTTAGGGCGAAATAATTCACCCCTCCACTTT. It encodes CASRSLGRNNSPLHF. The variable domain in full, completed from reference TRBV28 and TRBJ1-6, reads DVKVTQSSRYLVKRTGEKVFLECVQDMDHENMFWYRQDPGLGLRLIYFSYDVKMKEKGDIPEGYSVSREKKERFSLILESASTNQTSMYLCASRSLGRNNSPLHFGNGTRLTVT.